This TCR beta chain was found in a study of blood T cells in healthy people across ages. In regard to this clonotype: Its antigen is unidentified.

General observations from the study: Compared with aged donors, long-lived donors showed fewer expanded clones, suggesting selection.

A sample-barcoded 5' primer and a J-beta primer mix were used in a second PCR of roughly 7 to 11 cycles. Every sample gave at least 3 million paired-end reads containing CDR3. MiXCR, run by TCRdb on the 5' RACE reads, gives a single entry per CDR3 protein. The data show about 1.4 million distinct CDR3 sequences, around 55% seen once. Trimming removed 2 bases from V and 6 bases from J; junction bases left unmatched: 9. The CDR3 extends over 15 amino acids. CDR1 ENHRY and CDR2 SYGVKD come from the germline V gene. Peripheral blood from each donor was collected in a volume of 8.5 to 10 milliliters. A minimum of 7 million PBMCs was isolated per sample.

This clonotype originated in a man between 18 and 29 years old in good health. The V call is TRBV10-3, the J call TRBJ1-2; TRBD1 aligns across 7 bases. Material: blood. The CDR3 is CAISEAAGGGDGYTF. The CDR3 region has the DNA TGTGCCATCAGTGAGGCGGCAGGGGGAGGAGATGGCTACACCTTC.